This passage covers 8 T cell receptor beta chains from one sample sequenced in a study of cytomegalovirus exposure and HLA in healthy donors. Sequenced by immunoSEQ multiplex PCR; TCRdb stores in-frame clones only, minus some. The data show some 240,000 clones, roughly 87% seen once. Source material: PBMCs. These receptors came from a woman aged 18-30 years in good health and CMV-seropositive.

Only one count was recorded for this clone. The chain carries TRBV27 and TRBJ2-3; 8 nucleotides line up with TRBD2. This CDR3 spans 14 amino acids. CDR1 and CDR2 (germline): MNHEY, SMNVEV (reference sequence). The V and J ends lost 2 bases and 6 bases, in that order; junction bases with no gene match: 4. The DNA of the CDR3 is TGTGCCAGCAGTTTAGGGACTAGTTTGGATACGCAGTATTTT. Amino acid sequence: CASSLGTSLDTQYF.

This clone was recorded only once. The chain couples TRBV4-2 to TRBJ2-7; D not certain. CDR1 LGHNA and CDR2 YNFKEQ come from the germline V gene. With 0 bases removed from V and 2 bases from J, the gap between germline ends came to 17 bases. This CDR3 comprises 17 residues. CDR3 residues: CASSQDRLPTGTYEQYF. For the CDR3, the DNA is TGTGCCAGCAGCCAAGATCGATTACCGACTGGCACCTACGAGCAGTACTTC.

CDR3 bases: TGTGCCAGCAGCCCGTCAGGGAGCCTCGGGAGCTACGAGCAGTACTTC. Translation gives CASSPSGSLGSYEQYF. The rearrangement joins TRBV9 to TRBJ2-7; a possible D gene is TRBD2 (6 bases). The CDR3 is 16 residues long. V was shortened by 4 bases and J by 3 bases, with 20 bases between the two germline ends. Germline V gene sequence: CDR1 SGDLS, CDR2 YYNGEE.

V and J are TRBV19 and TRBJ2-7, with a weak D call TRBD2 (6 bases). V shed 6 bases and J shed 7 bases, with 19 bases lying between them. The CDR3 extends over 14 amino acids. CDR1 is LNHDA, CDR2 SQIVND, per germline (reference sequence). CDR3 protein: CASRAKGGKREQYF. CDR3 nucleotides: TGTGCCAGTAGAGCGAAGGGAGGAAAAAGGGAGCAGTACTTC.

This clone was seen more than once but under ten times. A read error may account for a junction end that differs from germline. This chain connects TRBV6-5 to TRBJ1-1; D not resolved. Germline CDR1 is MNHEY and CDR2 is SVGAGI. The CDR3 has 12 amino acids. The CDR3 here is CASSPSDSLGIF. The DNA for the CDR3 is TGTGCCAGCAGTCCCTCGGACTCGCTCGGGATCTTT.

The CDR3, as DNA: TGCGCCAGCAGCTCGGGGACTAGCGGGAGTATAGATACGCAGTATTTT. Its translation is CASSSGTSGSIDTQYF. The chain links TRBV5-1 to TRBJ2-3, with 14 positions matching TRBD2. Germline CDR1 and CDR2: SGHRS and YFSETQ. This CDR3 region has 16 residues. V was pared by 3 bases and J by 5 bases, with 5 bases of the junction left unmatched. Complete variable domain (other parts from reference TRBV5-1 and TRBJ2-3): KAGVTQTPRYLIKTRGQQVTLSCSPISGHRSVSWYQQTPGQGLQFLFEYFSETQRNKGNFPGRFSGRQFSNSRSEMNVSTLELGDSALYLCASSSGTSGSIDTQYFGPGTRLTVL.

The V call is TRBV11-3, the J call TRBJ2-7; D unclear. The CDR3 runs to 13 residues. Per the germline V gene, CDR1 is SGHNT and CDR2 is YENEEA. Trimming took 9 bases from V and 0 from J, leaving 12 bases between them. The CDR3 DNA is TGTGCCAGTGCCAGTTTATTCTCCTACGAGCAGTACTTC. This translates into CASASLFSYEQYF.

This clone appeared once. The rearrangement links TRBV7-9 to TRBJ1-2, with D possibly TRBD1 on 6 matching bases. Trimming removed 3 bases from V and 8 bases from J, with 19 bases in between. The CDR3 covers 15 residues. Germline loops: CDR1 SEHNR, CDR2 FQNEAQ (reference sequence). The CDR3 sequence: CASSLGLGGQWGYTF. Here the CDR3 DNA reads TGTGCCAGCAGCTTGGGTCTCGGGGGGCAGTGGGGCTACACCTTC.